This TCR beta chain was sequenced during a study of OX40 agonist ivuxolimab in advanced cancers. Germline V gene lookup returns CDR1 LGHNA and CDR2 YNFKEQ. CDR3 length equals 14 residues. V was trimmed by 3 bases and J by 1 base, leaving 9 bases between them. Researchers took blood at baseline, on cycle 4 day 1, and on cycle 7 day 1. The method was immunoSEQ multiplex PCR; TCRdb's version includes in-frame clones alone and lacks a portion of them. The sample lists some 31,000 clones; 60% to 85% were seen once. This clone has only one observation. The sample in question was CD4+ or CD8+ T cells sorted from blood, obtained in a trial of the OX40 agonist ivuxolimab. This receptor was taken from an adult with an advanced solid tumor such as melanoma, head and neck, liver or kidney cancer. The chain joins TRBV4-2 to TRBJ1-2; D ambiguous. As DNA, the CDR3 is TGTGCCAGCAGCCAGGACGGACTTAACTATGGCTACACCTTC. Protein product: CASSQDGLNYGYTF.